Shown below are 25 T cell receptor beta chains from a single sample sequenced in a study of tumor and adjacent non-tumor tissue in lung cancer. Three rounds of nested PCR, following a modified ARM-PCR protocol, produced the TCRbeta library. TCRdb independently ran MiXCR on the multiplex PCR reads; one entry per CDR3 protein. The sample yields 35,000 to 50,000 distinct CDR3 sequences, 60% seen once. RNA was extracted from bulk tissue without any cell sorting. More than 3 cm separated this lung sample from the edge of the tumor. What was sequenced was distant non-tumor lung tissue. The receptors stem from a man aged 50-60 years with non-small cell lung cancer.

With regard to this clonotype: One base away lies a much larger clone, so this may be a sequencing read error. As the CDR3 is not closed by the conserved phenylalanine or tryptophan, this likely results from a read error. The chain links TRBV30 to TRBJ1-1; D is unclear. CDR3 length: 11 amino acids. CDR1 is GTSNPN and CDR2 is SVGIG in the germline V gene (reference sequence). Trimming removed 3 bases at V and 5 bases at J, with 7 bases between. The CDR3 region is CAWRVHTEAFC. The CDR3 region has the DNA TGTGCCTGGAGAGTACATACTGAAGCTTTCTGT.

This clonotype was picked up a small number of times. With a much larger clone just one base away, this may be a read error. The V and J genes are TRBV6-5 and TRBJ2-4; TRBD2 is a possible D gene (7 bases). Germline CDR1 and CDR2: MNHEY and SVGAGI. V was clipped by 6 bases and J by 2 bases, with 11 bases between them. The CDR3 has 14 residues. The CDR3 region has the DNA TGTGCCAGCAGAGGGGGGGGGCCCAAAAACATTCAGTACTTC. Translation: CASRGGGPKNIQYF.

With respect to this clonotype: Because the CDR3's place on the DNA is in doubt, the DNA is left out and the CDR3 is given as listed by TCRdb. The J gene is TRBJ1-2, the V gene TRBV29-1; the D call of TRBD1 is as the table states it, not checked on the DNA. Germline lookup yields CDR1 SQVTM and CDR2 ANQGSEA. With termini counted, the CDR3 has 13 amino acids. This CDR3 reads CSAVSGLNYGCTF.

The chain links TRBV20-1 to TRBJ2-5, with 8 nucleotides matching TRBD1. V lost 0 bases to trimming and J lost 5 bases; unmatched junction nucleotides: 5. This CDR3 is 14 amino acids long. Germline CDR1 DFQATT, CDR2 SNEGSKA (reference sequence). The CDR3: CSARETGVTETQYF. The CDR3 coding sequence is TGCAGTGCTAGAGAGACAGGGGTTACCGAGACCCAGTACTTC.

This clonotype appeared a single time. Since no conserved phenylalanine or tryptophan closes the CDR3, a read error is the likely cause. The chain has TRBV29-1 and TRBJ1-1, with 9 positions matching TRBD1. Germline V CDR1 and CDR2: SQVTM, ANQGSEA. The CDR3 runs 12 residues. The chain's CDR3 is CSTRGQGTVAFL. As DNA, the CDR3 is TGCAGCACCAGGGGACAGGGCACTGTAGCTTTCCTT.

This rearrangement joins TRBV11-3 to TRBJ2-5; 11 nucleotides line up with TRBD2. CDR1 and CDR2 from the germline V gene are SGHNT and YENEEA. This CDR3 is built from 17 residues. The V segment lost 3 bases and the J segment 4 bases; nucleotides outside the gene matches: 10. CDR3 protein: CASSLSPGTSGLETQYF. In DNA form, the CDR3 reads TGTGCCAGCAGCTTGTCTCCCGGGACTAGCGGATTAGAGACCCAGTACTTC. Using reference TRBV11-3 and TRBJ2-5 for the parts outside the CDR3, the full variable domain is EAGVVQSPRYKIIEKKQPVAFWCNPISGHNTLYWYLQNLGQGPELLIRYENEEAVDDSQLPKDRFSAERLKGVDSTLKIQPAELGDSAVYLCASSLSPGTSGLETQYFGPGTRLLVL.

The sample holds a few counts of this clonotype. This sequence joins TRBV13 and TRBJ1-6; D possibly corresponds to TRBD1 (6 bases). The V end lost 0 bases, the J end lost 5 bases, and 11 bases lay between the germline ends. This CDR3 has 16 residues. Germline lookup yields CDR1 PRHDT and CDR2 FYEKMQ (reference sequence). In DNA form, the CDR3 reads TGTGCCAGCAGCTTAGGCTTCAGGGGACATAATTCACCCCTCCACTTT. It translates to CASSLGFRGHNSPLHF.

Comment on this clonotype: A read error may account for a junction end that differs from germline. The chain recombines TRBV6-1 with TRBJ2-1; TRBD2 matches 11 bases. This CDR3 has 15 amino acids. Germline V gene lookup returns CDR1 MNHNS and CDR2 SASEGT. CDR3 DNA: TGTGCCAGGGGACTAGCGGTCCCCTCCTACAATGAGCAGTTATTT. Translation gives CARGLAVPSYNEQLF.

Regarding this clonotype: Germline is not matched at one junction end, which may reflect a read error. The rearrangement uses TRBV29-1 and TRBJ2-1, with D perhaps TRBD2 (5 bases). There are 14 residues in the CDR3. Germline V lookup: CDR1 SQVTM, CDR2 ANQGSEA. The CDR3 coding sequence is TGCAGCGTTGAAGAACCGAGGGTAGGCAATGGGCAGTTATTC. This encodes CSVEEPRVGNGQLF.

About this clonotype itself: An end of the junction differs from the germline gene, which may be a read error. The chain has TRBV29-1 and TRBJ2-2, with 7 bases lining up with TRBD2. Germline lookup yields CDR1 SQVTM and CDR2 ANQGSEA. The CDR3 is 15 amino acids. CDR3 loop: CIVDYRGGNAGELFF. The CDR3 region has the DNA TGCATCGTTGATTATAGGGGAGGGAACGCCGGGGAGCTGTTTTTT.

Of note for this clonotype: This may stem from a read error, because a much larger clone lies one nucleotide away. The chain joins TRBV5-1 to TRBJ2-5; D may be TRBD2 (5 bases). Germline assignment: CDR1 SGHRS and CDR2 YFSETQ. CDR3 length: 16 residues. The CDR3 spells CASSPAASGSVETQNF. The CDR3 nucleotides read TGCGCCAGCAGCCCGGCAGCGAGCGGAAGTGTAGAGACCCAGAACTTC.

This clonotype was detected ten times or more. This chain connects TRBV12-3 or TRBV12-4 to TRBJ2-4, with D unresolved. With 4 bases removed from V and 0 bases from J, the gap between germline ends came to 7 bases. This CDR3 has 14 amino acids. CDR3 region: CASSYWEAKNIQYF. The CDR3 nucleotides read TGTGCCAGCAGTTATTGGGAAGCCAAAAACATTCAGTACTTC.

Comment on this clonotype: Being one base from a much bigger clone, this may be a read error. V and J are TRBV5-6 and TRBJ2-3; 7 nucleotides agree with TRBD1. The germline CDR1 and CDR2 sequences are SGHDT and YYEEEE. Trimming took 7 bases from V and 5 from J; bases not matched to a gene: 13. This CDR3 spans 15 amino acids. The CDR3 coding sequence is TGTGCCAGCCTGGAACAGGGGAACCCCATAGATACGCAGTATTTT. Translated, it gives CASLEQGNPIDTQYF. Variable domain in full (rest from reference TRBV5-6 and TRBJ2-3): DAGVTQSPTHLIKTRGQQVTLRCSPKSGHDTVSWYQQALGQGPQFIFQYYEEEERQRGNFPDRFSGHQFPNYSSELNVNALLLGDSALYLCASLEQGNPIDTQYFGPGTRLTVL.

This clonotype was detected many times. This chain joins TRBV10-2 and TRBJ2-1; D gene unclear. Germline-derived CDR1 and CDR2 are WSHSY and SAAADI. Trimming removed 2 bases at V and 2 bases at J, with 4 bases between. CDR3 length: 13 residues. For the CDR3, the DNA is TGCGCCAGCAGTGAGACGGCCTACAATGAGCAGTTCTTC. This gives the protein CASSETAYNEQFF.

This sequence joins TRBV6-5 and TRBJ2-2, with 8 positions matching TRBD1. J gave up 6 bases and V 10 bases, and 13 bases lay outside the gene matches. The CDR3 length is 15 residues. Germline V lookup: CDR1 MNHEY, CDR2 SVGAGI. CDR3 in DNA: TGTGCCAACGGCGAAGTCAGGGGGCAGGCCGGGGAGCTGTTTTTT. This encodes CANGEVRGQAGELFF.

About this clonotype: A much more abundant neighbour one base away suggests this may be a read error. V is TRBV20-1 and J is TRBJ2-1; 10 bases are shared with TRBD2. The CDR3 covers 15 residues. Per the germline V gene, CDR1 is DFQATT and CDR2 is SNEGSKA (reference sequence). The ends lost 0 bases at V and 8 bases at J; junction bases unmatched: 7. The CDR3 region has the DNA TGCAGTGCTAGAGATGGTAGCGGGGGGTGCGATGAGCAGTTCTTC. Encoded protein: CSARDGSGGCDEQFF.

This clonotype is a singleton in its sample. The CDR3 nucleotides read TGCGCCAGCAGCGGGATAGGGGTCTACACAGATACGCAGTATTTT. As protein: CASSGIGVYTDTQYF. J is TRBJ2-3 and V is TRBV5-1; maybe TRBD1 (5 bases). The V and J ends lost 4 bases and 2 bases respectively, with 14 bases between them. The CDR3 extends over 15 amino acids. CDR1 and CDR2 from the germline V gene are SGHRS and YFSETQ. Full variable domain (outside the CDR3, taken from reference TRBV5-1 and TRBJ2-3): KAGVTQTPRYLIKTRGQQVTLSCSPISGHRSVSWYQQTPGQGLQFLFEYFSETQRNKGNFPGRFSGRQFSNSRSEMNVSTLELGDSALYLCASSGIGVYTDTQYFGPGTRLTVL.

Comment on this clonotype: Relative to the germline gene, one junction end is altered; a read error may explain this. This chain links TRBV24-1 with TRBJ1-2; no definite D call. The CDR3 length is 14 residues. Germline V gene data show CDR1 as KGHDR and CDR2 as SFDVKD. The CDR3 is CATSTWGANDGYTF. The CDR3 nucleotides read TGTGCCACCTCAACATGGGGAGCTAACGATGGCTACACCTTC.

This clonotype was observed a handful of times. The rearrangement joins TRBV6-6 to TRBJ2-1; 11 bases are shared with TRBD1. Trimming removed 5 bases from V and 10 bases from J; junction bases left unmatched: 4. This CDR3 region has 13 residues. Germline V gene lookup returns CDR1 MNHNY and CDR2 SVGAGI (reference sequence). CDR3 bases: TGTGCCAGCAGTCGGACAGGGGGCAACGAGCAGTTCTTC. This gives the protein CASSRTGGNEQFF.

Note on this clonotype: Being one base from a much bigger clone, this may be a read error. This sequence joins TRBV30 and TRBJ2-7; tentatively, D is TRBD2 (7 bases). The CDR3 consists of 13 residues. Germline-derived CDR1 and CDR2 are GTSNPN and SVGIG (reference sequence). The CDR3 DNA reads TGTGCCTGGAAAGGGGGAGGGCGCTACGAGCAGCACTTC. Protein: CAWKGGGRYEQHF. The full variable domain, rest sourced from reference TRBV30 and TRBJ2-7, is SQTIHQWPATLVQPVGSPLSLECTVEGTSNPNLYWYRQAAGRGLQLLFYSVGIGQISSEVPQNLSASRPQDRQFILSSKKLLLSDSGFYLCAWKGGGRYEQHFGPGTRLTVT.

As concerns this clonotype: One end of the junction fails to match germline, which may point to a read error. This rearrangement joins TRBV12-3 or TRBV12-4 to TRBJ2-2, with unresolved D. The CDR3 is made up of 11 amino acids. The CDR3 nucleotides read TGCGCCAGCAGCCCCCGAGTGGAGCTGTTTTTT. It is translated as CASSPRVELFF.

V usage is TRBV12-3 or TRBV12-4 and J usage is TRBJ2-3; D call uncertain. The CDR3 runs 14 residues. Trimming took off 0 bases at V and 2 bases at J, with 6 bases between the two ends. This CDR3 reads CASSLAVVTDTQYF. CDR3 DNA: TGTGCCAGCAGTTTAGCTGTGGTCACAGATACGCAGTATTTT.

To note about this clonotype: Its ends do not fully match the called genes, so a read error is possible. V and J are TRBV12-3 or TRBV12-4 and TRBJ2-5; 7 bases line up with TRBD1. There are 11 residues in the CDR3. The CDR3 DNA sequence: TGTGCCAACAGGGGAGAGGAGACTCAGTACTTC. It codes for CANRGEETQYF.

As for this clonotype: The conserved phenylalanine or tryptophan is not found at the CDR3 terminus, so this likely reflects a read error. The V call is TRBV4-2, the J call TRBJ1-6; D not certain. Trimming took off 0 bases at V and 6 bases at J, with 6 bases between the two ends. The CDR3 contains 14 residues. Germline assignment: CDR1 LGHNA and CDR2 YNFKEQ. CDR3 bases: TGTGCCAGCAGCCAAGAGGAGGGTAATTCACCCCTCCACTCT. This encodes CASSQEEGNSPLHS.

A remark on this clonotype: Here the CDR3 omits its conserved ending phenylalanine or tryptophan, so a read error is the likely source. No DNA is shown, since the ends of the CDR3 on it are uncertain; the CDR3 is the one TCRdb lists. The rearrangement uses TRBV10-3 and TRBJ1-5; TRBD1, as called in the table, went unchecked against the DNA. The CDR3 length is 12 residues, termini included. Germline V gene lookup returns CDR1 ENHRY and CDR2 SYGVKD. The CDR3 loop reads CAISDGAQPQLV.